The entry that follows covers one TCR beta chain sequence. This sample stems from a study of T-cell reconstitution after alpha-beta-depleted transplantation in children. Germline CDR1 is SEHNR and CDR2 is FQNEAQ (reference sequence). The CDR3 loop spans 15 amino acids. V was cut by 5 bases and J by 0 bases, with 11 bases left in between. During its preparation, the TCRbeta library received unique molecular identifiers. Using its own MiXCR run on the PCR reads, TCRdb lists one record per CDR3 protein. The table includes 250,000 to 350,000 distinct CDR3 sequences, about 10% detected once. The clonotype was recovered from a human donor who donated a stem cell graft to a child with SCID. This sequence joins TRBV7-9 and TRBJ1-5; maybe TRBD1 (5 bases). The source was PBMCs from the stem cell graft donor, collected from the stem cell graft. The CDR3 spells CASSPAGISNQPQHF. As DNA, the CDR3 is TGTGCCAGCAGCCCCGCAGGGATTAGCAATCAGCCCCAGCATTTT.